Here is one TCR beta chain with its context. Germline assignment: CDR1 LNHDA and CDR2 SQIVND (reference sequence). V trimming: 2 bases; J trimming: 7 bases; junction bases outside the gene matches: 12. This CDR3 is 18 amino acids long. This entry is derived from a study of blood T cell repertoires in COVID-19. TCRdb's copy holds only in-frame clones and misses some; the assay was immunoSEQ multiplex PCR. Of about 110,000 clones in the sample, nearly 85% are singletons; the top ten hold 6% to 7%. What was sequenced was peripheral blood. The V gene is TRBV19, the J gene TRBJ1-5; TRBD1 matches 12 bases. The TCR comes from a woman in her forties or fifties with acute or convalescent COVID-19. CDR3: CASSIMGQGARARQPQHF. The CDR3, as DNA: TGTGCCAGTAGTATAATGGGACAGGGGGCCCGAGCCCGCCAGCCCCAGCATTTT.